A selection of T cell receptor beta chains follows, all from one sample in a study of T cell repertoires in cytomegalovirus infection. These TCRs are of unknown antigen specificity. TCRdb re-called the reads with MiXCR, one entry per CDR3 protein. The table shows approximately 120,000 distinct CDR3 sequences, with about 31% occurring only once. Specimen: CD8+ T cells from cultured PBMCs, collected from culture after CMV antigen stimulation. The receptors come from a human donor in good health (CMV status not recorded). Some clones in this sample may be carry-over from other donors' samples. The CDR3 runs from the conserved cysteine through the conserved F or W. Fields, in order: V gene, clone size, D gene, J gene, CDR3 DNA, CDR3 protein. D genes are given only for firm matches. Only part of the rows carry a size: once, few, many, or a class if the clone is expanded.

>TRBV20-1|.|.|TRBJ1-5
TGCAGTGCCAAGGGACCAATTAGCAATCAGCCCCAGCATTTT
CSAKGPISNQPQHF
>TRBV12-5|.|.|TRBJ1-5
TGTGCTAGTGGTTTGGAAGATCAGCCCCAGCATTTT
CASGLEDQPQHF
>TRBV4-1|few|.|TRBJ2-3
TGCGCCAGCAGCCAAGGGCCAGGGAGGCAGTATTTT
CASSQGPGRQYF
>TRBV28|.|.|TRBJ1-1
TGTGCCAGCAGTTTACGGACTTTGAACACTGAAGCTTTCTTT
CASSLRTLNTEAFF
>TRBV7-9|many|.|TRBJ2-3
TGTGCCAGCGAGTCGTCTTCTAGCACAGATACGCAGTATTTT
CASESSSSTDTQYF
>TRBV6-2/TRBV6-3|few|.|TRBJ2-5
TGTGCCAGCAGTTCCAGCGGTGATGGGACCCAGTACTTC
CASSSSGDGTQYF
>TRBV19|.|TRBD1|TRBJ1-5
TGTGCCAGTAGTACCGGGTTGTGGGACAGTAGCAATCAGCCCCAGCATTTT
CASSTGLWDSSNQPQHF
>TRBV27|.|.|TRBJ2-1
TGTGCCAGCAGTTTGGGTTTTATGGGGGCCTGGTACAATGAGCAGTTCTTC
CASSLGFMGAWYNEQFF
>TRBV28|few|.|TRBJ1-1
TGTGCCAGCAGTCTTGTCCCTGGAGTTCGATACACTGAAGCTTTCTTT
CASSLVPGVRYTEAFF
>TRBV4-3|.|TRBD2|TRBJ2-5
TGCGCCAGCAGCCAAGATCGGCTAGCGGGGGACCTCGGGAAGACCCAGTACTTC
CASSQDRLAGDLGKTQYF
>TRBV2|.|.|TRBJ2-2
TGTGCCAGCAGTGAGGCTATCCTCACCGGGGAGCTGTTTTTT
CASSEAILTGELFF
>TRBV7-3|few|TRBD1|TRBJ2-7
TGTGCCAGCAGCCGCACCCCGGGACAGGGGCGTCTCGAGCAGTACTTC
CASSRTPGQGRLEQYF
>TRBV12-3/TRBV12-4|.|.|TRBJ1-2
TGTGCCAGCAGTTTCCCGACCGTCGACTTTTATGGCTACACCTTC
CASSFPTVDFYGYTF
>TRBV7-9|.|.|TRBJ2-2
TGTGCCAGCAGCATAAGGCGGGGGAACACCGGGGAGCTGTTTTTT
CASSIRRGNTGELFF
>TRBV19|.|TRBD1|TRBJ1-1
TGTGCCAGTAGCCTCACGGGACAGAGCAACACTGAAGCTTTCTTT
CASSLTGQSNTEAFF
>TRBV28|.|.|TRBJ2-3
TGTGCCAGCAGTTTATCAGGGTTGGCGGATACGCAGTATTTT
CASSLSGLADTQYF
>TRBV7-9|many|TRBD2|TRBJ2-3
TGTGCCAGCAGCCATACTAGCGGAGCTAGCACAGATACGCAGTATTTT
CASSHTSGASTDTQYF
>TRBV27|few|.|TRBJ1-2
TGTGCCAGCAGTCCTATCCCTCTGGGTACATGGGACTATGGCTACACCTTC
CASSPIPLGTWDYGYTF
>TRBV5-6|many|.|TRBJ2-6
TGTGCCAGCAGCGGAGGACAGCGCCTGCGCTCTGGGGCCAACGTCCTGACTTTC
CASSGGQRLRSGANVLTF
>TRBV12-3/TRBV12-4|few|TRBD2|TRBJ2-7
TGTGCCAGCAGTTTACATGGTTCGTCTAGCGGGGTCTACGAGCAGTACTTC
CASSLHGSSSGVYEQYF
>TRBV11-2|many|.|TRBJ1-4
TGTGCCAGCAGCTCGCCGGACCGTGGGGGTAGGGTGTTTTTT
CASSSPDRGGRVFF
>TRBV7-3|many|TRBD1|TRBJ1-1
TGTGCCAGCAGCTTAGCCGGGTCAGGGGGCGATGGCACTGAAGCTTTCTTT
CASSLAGSGGDGTEAFF
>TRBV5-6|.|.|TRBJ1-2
TGTGCCAGCAGCTTGGGGACGCCTAGCGGAGGCTACACCTTC
CASSLGTPSGGYTF
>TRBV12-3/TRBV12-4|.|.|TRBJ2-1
TGTGCCAGCAGGCGCGAGAACTACAATGAGCAGTTCTTC
CASRRENYNEQFF
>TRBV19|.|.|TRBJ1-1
TGTGCCAGTACTATTACAGGGTACTCGAACACTGAAGCTTTCTTT
CASTITGYSNTEAFF
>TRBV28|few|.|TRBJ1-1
TGTGCCAGCAAGGGTTTATGGAACACTGAAGCTTTCTTT
CASKGLWNTEAFF
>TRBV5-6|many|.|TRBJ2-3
TGTGCCAGCAGCTTCATAAATACGCAGTATTTT
CASSFINTQYF
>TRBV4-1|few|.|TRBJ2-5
TGCGCCAGCAGCCAAGATGCCCAGGCGAAGACCCAGTACTTC
CASSQDAQAKTQYF
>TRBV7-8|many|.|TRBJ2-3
TGTGCCAGCAGCCAGGGTGGCATCGTACAGGGCGGGGCAGATACGCAGTATTTT
CASSQGGIVQGGADTQYF
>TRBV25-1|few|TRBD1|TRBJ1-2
TGTGCCAGCAGTGAATATTTTGGGACAGATAACTATGGCTACACCTTC
CASSEYFGTDNYGYTF
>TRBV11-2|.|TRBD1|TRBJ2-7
TGTGCCAGCAGCTTATTTGGGGACAGGAACTACGAGCAGTACTTC
CASSLFGDRNYEQYF
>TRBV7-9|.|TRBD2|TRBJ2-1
TGTGCCAGCAGCTTAGGCGGGGGGCTGTACAATGAGCAGTTCTTC
CASSLGGGLYNEQFF
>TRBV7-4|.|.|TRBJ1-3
.
CASSLGRRGRLLVGSGNTIHF
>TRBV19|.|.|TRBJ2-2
TGTGCCAGTAGTATCGACTCGTCAAGGGGAACCGGGGAGCTGTTTTTT
CASSIDSSRGTGELFF
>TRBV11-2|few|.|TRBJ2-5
TGTGCCGGAAGCGTCGGAGCTGAAGAGACCCAGTACTTC
CAGSVGAEETQYF
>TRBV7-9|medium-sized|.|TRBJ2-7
TGTGCCAGCAGCTCCGGCAACCAGGGATTTTCCTACGAGCAGTACTTC
CASSSGNQGFSYEQYF
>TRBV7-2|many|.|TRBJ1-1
TGTGCCAGCAGCTTAGATGCGGGAGAGAACACTGAAGCTTTCTTT
CASSLDAGENTEAFF
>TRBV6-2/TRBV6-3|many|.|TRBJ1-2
TGTGCCAGCAGACCCGAGTCGAGAAGGGGGTCACGTGGCTACACCTTC
CASRPESRRGSRGYTF
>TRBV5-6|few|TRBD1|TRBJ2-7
TGTGCCAGCAGCCTGGGGACAGGGGTATGGACTTCCTACGAGCAGTACTTC
CASSLGTGVWTSYEQYF
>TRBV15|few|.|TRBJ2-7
TGTGCCACCAGCAGAGATCGCCAGGGGTCCTACGAGCAGTACTTC
CATSRDRQGSYEQYF
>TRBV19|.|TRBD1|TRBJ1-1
TGTGCCAGTAGCCGGGACAGGGGAAACCCTGAAGCTTTCTTT
CASSRDRGNPEAFF
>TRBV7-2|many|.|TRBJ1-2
TGTGCCAGCAGCTTCGGGGGAGACCTCTATGGCTACACCTTC
CASSFGGDLYGYTF
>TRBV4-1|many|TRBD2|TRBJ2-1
TGCGCCAGCAGCCACGGGCGGGGGTTCAATGAGCAGTTCTTC
CASSHGRGFNEQFF
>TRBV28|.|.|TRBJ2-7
TGTGCCAGCAGCCCACGCCAGGTCGCCGAGCAGTACTTC
CASSPRQVAEQYF
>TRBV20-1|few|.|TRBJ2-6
TGCAGTGCTAGAGGTGCTTCGGGGGGCGGTTTGTCTGGGGCCAACGTCCTGACTTTC
CSARGASGGGLSGANVLTF
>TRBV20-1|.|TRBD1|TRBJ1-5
TGCAGTGCTAGAGCTTTGGGCTACAGGGGTTTCCTACCGCAGCCCCAGCATTTT
CSARALGYRGFLPQPQHF
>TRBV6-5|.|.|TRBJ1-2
TGTGCCAGCAGTTACTCCCCCGGGGGTGGCTACACCTTC
CASSYSPGGGYTF
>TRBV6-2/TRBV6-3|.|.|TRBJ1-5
TGTGCCAGCAGCGCGGGGGGCCCAAATCAGCCCCAGCATTTT
CASSAGGPNQPQHF
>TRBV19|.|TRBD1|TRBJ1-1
TGTGCCAGTACCGACAGGGGGAACACTGAAGCTTTCTTT
CASTDRGNTEAFF
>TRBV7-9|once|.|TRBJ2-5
TGTGCCAGCAGCTTGCCTAGCGACGAGACCCAGTACTTC
CASSLPSDETQYF
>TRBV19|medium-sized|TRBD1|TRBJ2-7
TGTGCCAGTAGTAGACAGGGCCCTGTCGACGAGCAGTACTTC
CASSRQGPVDEQYF
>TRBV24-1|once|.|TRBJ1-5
TGTGCCACCAGTAAGTCAGGCGATCAGCCCCAGCATTTT
CATSKSGDQPQHF
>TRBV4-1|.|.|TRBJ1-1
TGCGCCAGCAGCCAAGTCGCCCAAAACACTGAAGCTTTCTTT
CASSQVAQNTEAFF
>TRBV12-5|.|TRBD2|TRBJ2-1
TGTGCTAGTGGGACGGGGGGGCGGGGTACCTACAATGAGCAGTTCTTC
CASGTGGRGTYNEQFF
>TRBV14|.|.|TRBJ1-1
TGTGCCAGCAGCCAAGACCGTTGGAGGGGAGCTTTCTTT
CASSQDRWRGAFF